Listed below are T cell receptor beta chains from one sample, sequenced in a study of cytomegalovirus exposure and HLA in healthy donors. TCRdb keeps only in-frame clones here, not all; method: immunoSEQ multiplex PCR. The sample lists about 170,000 clones; approximately 73% were seen once. Specimen: PBMCs. The receptors were sampled from a woman aged 18-29 years in good health and CMV-seropositive. Both conserved end residues are part of each CDR3. Each record gives: V gene, CDR3 protein.

TRBV2	CASSEDRVSRQFF
TRBV27	CASSLSRGYTEAFF
TRBV30	CAWRRDSPLHF
TRBV7-9	CASSLAQGLAGALRETQYF
TRBV6-5	CASSPGQHNSPLHF
TRBV5-6	CASRRGIRAGMEKLFF
TRBV13	CASSPGGAPYGYTF
TRBV19	CASSMKQGDEQYF
TRBV6-6	CASRPTGANYGYTF
TRBV9	CASSSGVGLTYEQYF
TRBV5-4	CASRAPGLAGVTGELFF
TRBV6-4	CASSDGTSGSGTDTQYF
TRBV9	CASSVGRATYEQYF
TRBV16	CASSLWESNEQFF
TRBV5-4	CASSLGEGDGELFF
TRBV6-5	CASIGRGNTEAFF
TRBV7-9	CASSLGYLGPWDSPLHF
TRBV28	CASSQGPGAGYNEQFF
TRBV11-1	CASSLGNQEDREVYGYTF
TRBV4-2	CASSQVYRHQETQYF
TRBV7-9	CASSSHQGGEAFF
TRBV2	CASTGSGGLNTGELFF
TRBV7-8	CASSSAGGRNYGYTF
TRBV4-1	CASSQSEGYEQYF
TRBV7-9	CASSHGTGLAGMEEQFF
TRBV7-3	CASSPGLAGVADTQYF
TRBV6-1	CASSEILGTGAFF
TRBV7-2	CASSPRLLAGGQETQYF
TRBV6-5	CASSYGQGRGYTF
TRBV15	CATSRDIREYSSTDTQYF
TRBV19	CASSISTGGEETQYF
TRBV2	CASSVQGADYGYTF
TRBV28	CASRSPGQGNEKLFF
TRBV7-2	CASSLGLAGGGTQYF
TRBV28	CASSFPPGDTEAFF
TRBV5-5	CASREGTYNSPLHF
TRBV9	CASSVDRADGYTF
TRBV9	CASSPPGGGTEAFF
TRBV5-1	CASSPGQGAMNTEAFF
TRBV7-9	CASSLATEGNTEAFF
TRBV7-7	CASSFCWEGQGIIYNSPLHF
TRBV7-2	CASSFLTGPGTQYF
TRBV4-3	CATGDRDQPQHF
TRBV7-2	CAEILGGGYTF
TRBV28	CASSGRQGIRKDRDATNEKLFF
TRBV19	CASSLPTEPGYGYTF
TRBV30	CAWSFRPTNSPLHF
TRBV6-5	CASSYRGGRETQYF
TRBV5-6	CASSFARPTDEQYF
TRBV7-8	CASSLVVAGGPTDTQYF
TRBV18	CASSPQGISNSPLHF